This paragraph reports one TCR beta chain. Its recognized antigen is unknown. Base qualities are missing; no much larger clone stands one base away. The donors were healthy, HIV-negative adults with no recently reported acute infections or vaccinations. Only Caucasian adults living in Nashville, Tennessee, USA were represented among the donors. CD4+ T cells were enriched by magnetic negative selection, after which naive cells were positively selected on CD45RA and the negative fraction was taken as the memory subset. Blood was collected by leukapheresis, and PBMCs were isolated by Ficoll-Histopaque density gradient centrifugation and then cryopreserved in liquid nitrogen vapor phase. Analytical flow cytometry was used to check the purity and quantity of every magnetically sorted T cell population. From each sorted fraction, genomic DNA was isolated and quantified by UV absorbance on a Nanodrop 2000c.

This sample stems from a study of shared clonotypes between healthy human individuals (dated by TCRdb to the early 2020s). Regarding the study in general: The cohort included a few men and a couple of women between 18 and 49 years of age. Per donor, three plates each were used for CD4 naive and CD4 memory, two for CD8 naive, and one for CD8 memory. To estimate repertoire size and how much clonotype sharing occurs between individuals, the study deeply sequenced the blood TCR repertoires of about five healthy adults. To increase sequencing depth and limit assay-specific biases, TCR repertoire library preparation and sequencing were carried out by different laboratories using diverse techniques. Each donor's leukapheresis produced roughly between roughly 0.85 and 10 billion PBMCs. General conclusions and limits of the study: Compared with non-shared clonotypes, clonotypes shared by all four sorted-subset donors had higher generation probabilities. Pairwise subsampling led to the expectation that sequencing depth would affect the degree of clonotype sharing among donors. The small number of donors limited the genetic and exposure-history diversity represented. Even with the large sequencing depth, rarefaction of the sorted-subset datasets indicated that sequencing was incomplete. Naive subsets generally had larger estimated clonotype richness than memory subsets did. When several donors were compared, the shared fraction of clonotypes was about 5% for naive CD4, 3.5% to 4% for naive CD8, 2% to 2.5% for memory CD4, and 0.35% to 0.5% for memory CD8. Sampling was limited to blood, and TCR repertoires in tissue likely differ from TCR repertoires in blood.

Using the deep immunoSEQ assay, multiplex PCR amplified TCR CDR3 regions from genomic DNA. Genomic DNA extracted from each cell subset was distributed evenly over all wells of several immunoSEQ 96-well plates, and each plate served as one replicate. For sorted subsets, roughly 200 ng of genomic DNA, equivalent to around 31,000 T cell genomes, went into each replicate PCR. Purified libraries were measured with a Qubit 3.0 fluorometer, size-checked on a Bioanalyzer 2100, and measured again with the KAPA Library Quantification kit. Each immunoSEQ 96-well plate was sequenced on its own single-read 150-cycle Illumina NextSeq 550 flow cell. The study's own analysis went as follows. Because the immunoSEQ output included only junctional sequences and no quality scores, the filtering could not be the same as the filtering used for full-length reads. Sequences were annotated with PyIR, a Python wrapper for IgBLAST v1.9, using IMGT germline references to assign V/J genes and CDR3. Reads were removed for weak V/J assignments (E-value above 1e-6), missing CDR3, stop codons, out-of-frame junctions, or ambiguous translated residues. V3J clonotypes were defined as sequences sharing an identical inferred V gene, J gene, and CDR3 amino acid sequence. The percentage overlap between two repertoires was calculated by dividing the number of shared unique clonotypes by the size of the smaller repertoire. Repertoire richness was assessed with RTK rarefaction, the Chao1 estimator, and Recon v2.1 estimates of unobserved clonotypes. Generation probabilities were computed with OLGA for all TCRbeta clonotypes obtained by the gDNA method from a few donors. The immuneACCESS repertoire file appears here via TCRdb, limited to in-frame rearrangements. These files lack a portion of the clones; in checked studies, under half of the deficit traces to unresolved V genes, and the cause of the others is not known. That table is the source of V, J and clone size, and D and trimming were worked out from the DNA. The sample data list about 2.4 million clones, and around 94% of these were observed just once. Clones ranked in the top ten supply roughly 0.15% of the sample.

Reading from cysteine to phenylalanine, the CDR3 counts 12 amino acids. Just CDR3 DNA is preserved here, 36 bases in frame from base 1. V and J lose 6 bases and 3 bases, and a span of 5 bases separates them. In the germline V gene, CDR1 corresponds to ENHRY and CDR2 to SYGVKD. The sample consisted of naive CD4+ T cells sorted from blood. The cell subset or site tag for this specimen amounts to: CD45RA+ positively selected. The receptor was derived from a man aged 18 to 29 in good health. The chain employs TRBV10-3 and TRBJ1-4, with the D gene not clear enough to name. The bases read TGTGCCATCAGGGGTTCTAATGAAAAACTGTTTTTT. The resulting protein is CAIRGSNEKLFF.